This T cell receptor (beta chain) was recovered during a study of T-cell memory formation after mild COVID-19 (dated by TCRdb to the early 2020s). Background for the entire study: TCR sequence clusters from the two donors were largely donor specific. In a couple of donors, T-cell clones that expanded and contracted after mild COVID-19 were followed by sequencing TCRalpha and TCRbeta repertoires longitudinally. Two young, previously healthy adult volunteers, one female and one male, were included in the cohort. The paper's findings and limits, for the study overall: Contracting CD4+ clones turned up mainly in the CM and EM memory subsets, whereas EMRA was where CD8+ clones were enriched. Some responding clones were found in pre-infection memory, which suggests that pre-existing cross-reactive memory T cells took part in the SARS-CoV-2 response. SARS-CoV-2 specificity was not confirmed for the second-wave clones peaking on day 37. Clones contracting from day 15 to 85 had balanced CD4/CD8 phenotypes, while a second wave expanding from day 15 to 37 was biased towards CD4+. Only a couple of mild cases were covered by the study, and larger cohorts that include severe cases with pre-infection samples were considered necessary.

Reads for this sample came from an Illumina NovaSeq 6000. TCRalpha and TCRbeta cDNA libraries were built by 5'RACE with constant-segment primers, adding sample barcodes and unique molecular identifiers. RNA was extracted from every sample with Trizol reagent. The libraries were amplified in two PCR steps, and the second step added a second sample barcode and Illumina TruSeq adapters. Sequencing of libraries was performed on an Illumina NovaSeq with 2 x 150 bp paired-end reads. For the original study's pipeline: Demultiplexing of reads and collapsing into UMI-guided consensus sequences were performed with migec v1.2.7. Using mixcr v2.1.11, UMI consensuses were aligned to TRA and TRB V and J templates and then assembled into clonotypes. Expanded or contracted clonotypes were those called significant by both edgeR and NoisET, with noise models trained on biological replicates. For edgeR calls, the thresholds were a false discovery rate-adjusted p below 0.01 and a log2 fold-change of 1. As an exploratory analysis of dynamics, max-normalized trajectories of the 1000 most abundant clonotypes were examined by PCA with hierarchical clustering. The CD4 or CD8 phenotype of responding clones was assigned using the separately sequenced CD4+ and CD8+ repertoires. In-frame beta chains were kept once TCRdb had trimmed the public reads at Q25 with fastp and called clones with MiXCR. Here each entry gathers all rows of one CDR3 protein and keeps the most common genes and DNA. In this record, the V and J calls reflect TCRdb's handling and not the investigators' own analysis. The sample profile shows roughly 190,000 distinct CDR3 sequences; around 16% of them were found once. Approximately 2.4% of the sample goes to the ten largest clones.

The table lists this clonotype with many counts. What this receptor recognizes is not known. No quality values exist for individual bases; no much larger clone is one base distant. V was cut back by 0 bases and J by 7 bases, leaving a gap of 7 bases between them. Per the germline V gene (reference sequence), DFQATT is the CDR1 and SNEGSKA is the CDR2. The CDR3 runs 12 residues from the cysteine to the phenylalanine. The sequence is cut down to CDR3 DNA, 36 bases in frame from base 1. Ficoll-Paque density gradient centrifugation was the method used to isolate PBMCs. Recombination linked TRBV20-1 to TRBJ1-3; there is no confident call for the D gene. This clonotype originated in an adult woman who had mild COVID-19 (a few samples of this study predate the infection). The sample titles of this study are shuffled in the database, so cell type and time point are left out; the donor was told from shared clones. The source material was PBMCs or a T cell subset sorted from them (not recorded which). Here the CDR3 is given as CSARDLANTIYF. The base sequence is TGCAGTGCTAGAGATCTGGCTAACACCATATATTTT.